The 20 T cell receptor beta chains presented below share a single source sample, sequenced in a study of blood T cell repertoires in COVID-19. Clones were sequenced by immunoSEQ multiplex PCR, and TCRdb holds only the in-frame ones, with some missing. The data show approximately 170,000 clones, about 83% seen once. Sequenced material: peripheral blood. The origin of the receptors is a woman older than 75 with COVID-19, enrolled during active disease.

The chain links TRBV7-3 to TRBJ2-3; TRBD2 aligns across 13 bases. Looked up from germline, CDR1 is SGHTA and CDR2 is FQGTGA. V lost 5 bases, J lost 2 bases, and 4 bases stayed unmatched. The CDR3 is 16 amino acids. The CDR3 bases are TGTGCCAGCAGCCCGGGACTAGCGGGATCCACAGATACGCAGTATTTT. Residues: CASSPGLAGSTDTQYF.

V usage is TRBV5-1 and J usage is TRBJ2-7, with D possibly TRBD1 on 5 matching bases. The V end was cut by 0 bases, the J end by 3 bases, with 10 bases between. The CDR3 consists of 14 residues. CDR1 and CDR2 (germline): SGHRS, YFSETQ. The CDR3 DNA follows: TGCGCCAGCAGCTTGGTGGCAGGGCGCTACGAGCAGTACTTC. Encoded protein: CASSLVAGRYEQYF.

This clone has only a few counts. V is TRBV7-2 and J is TRBJ1-2; 10 bases fit TRBD1. The germline V gene encodes CDR1 SGHTA and CDR2 FQGNSA. With 5 bases clipped from V and 7 bases from J, the junction kept 7 bases outside the gene matches. CDR3 length: 14 residues. The DNA for the CDR3 is TGTGCCAGCAGCCCGGGGACAGGGGCGGGTGGCTACACCTTC. This gives the protein CASSPGTGAGGYTF.

This clone was recorded a few times. The rearrangement links TRBV4-3 to TRBJ1-6; no reliable D call. CDR1 is LGHNA, CDR2 YSLEER, per germline. Deletions cut 0 bases from V and 6 bases from J, with 6 bases between. The CDR3 has 14 amino acids. This chain's CDR3 is CASSQDRVNSPLHF. CDR3 sequence (DNA): TGCGCCAGCAGCCAAGATCGGGTTAATTCACCCCTCCACTTT.

CDR3 in DNA: TGTGCCAGCAGTAGAAGACAGGGGGTAGCAGACGAGCAGTACTTC. This gives the protein CASSRRQGVADEQYF. The J gene is TRBJ2-7, the V gene TRBV11-2, with 9 bases aligning to TRBD1. The CDR3 spans 15 residues. In germline, CDR1 is SGHAT, CDR2 FQNNGV. V trimming: 6 bases; J trimming: 5 bases; junction bases outside the gene matches: 11. Variable domain in full (rest from reference TRBV11-2 and TRBJ2-7): EAGVAQSPRYKIIEKRQSVAFWCNPISGHATLYWYQQILGQGPKLLIQFQNNGVVDDSQLPKDRFSAERLKGVDSTLKIQPAKLEDSAVYLCASSRRQGVADEQYFGPGTRLTVT.

The V gene is TRBV7-9, the J gene TRBJ1-2; no definite D call. Trimming cost V 6 bases and J 2 bases, with 4 bases left between them. The CDR3 sequence is 11 residues long. Per the germline V gene, CDR1 is SEHNR and CDR2 is FQNEAQ (reference sequence). The CDR3 region has the DNA TGTGCCAGCAGTCAGAACTATGGCTACACCTTC. This codes for CASSQNYGYTF.

The CDR3 DNA is TGTGCCAGCAGTTTCCGGGGGTGGTATGGCTACACCTTC. Its translation is CASSFRGWYGYTF. The chain is built from TRBV12-3 or TRBV12-4 and TRBJ1-2; tentative D call: TRBD1 (5 bases). The V end lost 3 bases, the J end lost 5 bases, and 10 bases lay between the germline ends. The CDR3 is made up of 13 amino acids.

This clone was picked up a small number of times. The gene calls are TRBV7-3 and TRBJ2-2; TRBD1 agrees at 10 bases. With V trimmed by 5 bases and J by 5 bases, 5 bases remained unmatched. CDR3 length: 15 amino acids. The germline gives CDR1 SGHTA, CDR2 FQGTGA. For the CDR3, the DNA is TGTGCCAGCAGCATCGGGACAGGGGTAACCGGGGAGCTGTTTTTT. Translation gives CASSIGTGVTGELFF. Variable domain in full (rest from reference TRBV7-3 and TRBJ2-2): GAGVSQTPSNKVTEKGKYVELRCDPISGHTALYWYRQSLGQGPEFLIYFQGTGAADDSGLPNDRFFAVRPEGSVSTLKIQRTERGDSAVYLCASSIGTGVTGELFFGEGSRLTVL.

The table lists this clone with a count of one. The V gene is TRBV10-3, the J gene TRBJ2-7; 9 nucleotides line up with TRBD1. Germline V gene lookup returns CDR1 ENHRY and CDR2 SYGVKD. After removal of 4 bases from V and 2 bases from J, the junction contained 6 bases not matched to a gene. This CDR3 comprises 15 residues. The CDR3 loop is CAISGDRVGAYEQYF. In DNA, the CDR3 is TGTGCCATCAGTGGGGACAGGGTCGGTGCCTACGAGCAGTACTTC.

The table lists this clone with a few counts. Here the CDR3 DNA reads TGTGCCAGCAGCTTGGGCGGACAGGGTCAGTACTTC. It is translated as CASSLGGQGQYF. This chain connects TRBV5-6 to TRBJ2-7; 8 positions agree with TRBD1. There are 12 residues in the CDR3. The V gene's germline CDR1 is SGHDT and CDR2 YYEEEE. V shed 0 bases, J shed 10 bases, and the junction held 3 bases outside the gene matches.

The chain uses TRBV28 and TRBJ1-4; 10 bases match TRBD1. Germline CDR1 MDHEN, CDR2 SYDVKM. The junction had 5 bases not matched to a gene; V was cut back by 0 bases and J by 7 bases. The CDR3 spans 16 residues. CDR3 nucleotides: TGTGCCAGCAGTTTATGGGGACAGGGGAGGAGTGAAAAACTGTTTTTT. The encoded protein is CASSLWGQGRSEKLFF.

The rearrangement joins TRBV19 to TRBJ2-1; TRBD2 might be the D (5 bases). The CDR3 loop spans 12 amino acids. Germline CDR1 and CDR2: LNHDA and SQIVND (reference sequence). Deletions cut 6 bases from V and 11 bases from J, with 14 bases between. As DNA, the CDR3 is TGTGCCAGTAGCATCAGCGGCTCCCAGCAGTTCTTC. It translates to CASSISGSQQFF.

The V and J genes are TRBV6-2 or TRBV6-3 and TRBJ2-2, with unresolved D. Germline-derived CDR1 and CDR2 are MNHEY and SVGEGT. The ends were cut back, 4 bases at V and 1 base at J, with 4 bases in the middle. This CDR3 comprises 13 residues. The chain's CDR3 is CASSSGNTGELFF. DNA of the CDR3: TGTGCCAGCAGTTCCGGGAACACCGGGGAGCTGTTTTTT.

CDR3 nucleotides: TGCGCCAGCAGCCCCGTGGGGACAACCTCTGGGGCCAACGTCCTGACTTTC. This encodes CASSPVGTTSGANVLTF. V gene TRBV5-1 combines with J gene TRBJ2-6, with D possibly TRBD1 on 6 matching bases. Germline V gene sequence: CDR1 SGHRS, CDR2 YFSETQ. The CDR3 runs to 17 residues. V lost 4 bases and J lost 0, with 14 bases in between.

The CDR3 nucleotides read TGTGCCAGCAGCCCGGGACAGCCTCCCTATGGCTACACCTTC. This sequence encodes CASSPGQPPYGYTF. The V and J genes are TRBV7-2 and TRBJ1-2, with 7 nucleotides matching TRBD1. The germline V gene has CDR1 SGHTA and CDR2 FQGNSA. With 5 bases clipped from V and 4 bases from J, the junction kept 7 bases outside the gene matches. This CDR3 spans 14 amino acids.

The chain recombines TRBV5-1 with TRBJ1-4; D unresolved. In germline, CDR1 is SGHRS, CDR2 YFSETQ. Trimming removed 4 bases at V and 6 bases at J, with 19 bases between. This CDR3 region has 16 residues. CDR3 sequence: CASSTRPGGPDEKLFF. The CDR3 DNA reads TGCGCCAGCAGCACCAGACCGGGAGGCCCGGATGAAAAACTGTTTTTT.

The chain carries TRBV7-8 and TRBJ1-2; tentatively, D is TRBD1 (5 bases). Germline V lookup: CDR1 SGHVS, CDR2 FQNEAQ. The CDR3 length is 17 residues. The V gene lost 1 base and the J gene lost 5 bases, with 20 bases spanning the gap. CDR3 in DNA: TGTGCCAGCAGCTTAGGAACCCCGGGTGGGACTCTTTATGGCTACACCTTC. Amino acids: CASSLGTPGGTLYGYTF.

The rearrangement joins TRBV3-1 (or the pseudogene TRBV3-2) to TRBJ2-2; 11 nucleotides agree with TRBD2. Germline CDR1 reads LGHDT; CDR2 reads YNNKEL (reference sequence). V was clipped by 3 bases and J by 7 bases; unmatched bases: 4. The CDR3 is made up of 15 amino acids. For the CDR3, the DNA is TGTGCCAGCAGCCATAGCGGGAGGGCCCACGGGGAGCTGTTTTTT. This encodes CASSHSGRAHGELFF.

This clone was found once. DNA of the CDR3: TGTGCCAGCAGCTTATCACAGGGGCAAGAGACCCAGTACTTC. Translation gives CASSLSQGQETQYF. The chain combines TRBV7-2 with TRBJ2-5; TRBD1 matches 7 bases. The V segment lost 2 bases and the J segment 2 bases; nucleotides outside the gene matches: 2. The germline V gene encodes CDR1 SGHTA and CDR2 FQGNSA. This CDR3 has 14 amino acids.

V gene TRBV3-1 (or the pseudogene TRBV3-2) combines with J gene TRBJ1-1; D is perhaps TRBD1 (5 bases). This CDR3 region has 13 residues. CDR1 LGHDT and CDR2 YNNKEL come from the germline V gene (reference sequence). Trimming took off 3 bases at V and 1 base at J, with 6 bases between the two ends. CDR3 in DNA: TGTGCCAGCAGCCATGGACAGAACACTGAAGCTTTCTTT. Encoded protein: CASSHGQNTEAFF.